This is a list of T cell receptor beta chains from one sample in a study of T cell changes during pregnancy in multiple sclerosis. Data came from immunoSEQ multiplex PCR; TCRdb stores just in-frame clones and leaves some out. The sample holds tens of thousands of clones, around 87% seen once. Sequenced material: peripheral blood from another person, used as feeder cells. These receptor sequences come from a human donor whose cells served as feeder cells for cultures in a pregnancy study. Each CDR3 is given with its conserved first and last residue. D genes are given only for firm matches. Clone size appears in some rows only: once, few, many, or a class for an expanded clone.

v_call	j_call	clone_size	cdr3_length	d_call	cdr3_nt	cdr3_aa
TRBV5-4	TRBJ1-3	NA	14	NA	TGTGCCAGCAGAACTACAGGGTCTGGAAACACCATATATTTT	CASRTTGSGNTIYF
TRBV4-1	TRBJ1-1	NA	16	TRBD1	TGCGCCAGCTATCGGACAGGGCTGATTGGGAACACTGAAGCTTTCTTT	CASYRTGLIGNTEAFF
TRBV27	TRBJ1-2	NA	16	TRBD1	TGTGCCAGCAGTTCAATCAGACAGGGGGCTTCGTATGGCTACACCTTC	CASSSIRQGASYGYTF
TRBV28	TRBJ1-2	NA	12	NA	TGTGCCAGCAGGTTCTCAGGCGGTGGCTACACCTTC	CASRFSGGGYTF
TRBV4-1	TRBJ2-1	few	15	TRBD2	TGCGCCAGCAGCGTCGAGCGGGGGACACAAGGGGAGCAGTTCTTC	CASSVERGTQGEQFF
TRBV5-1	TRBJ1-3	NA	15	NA	TGCGCCAGCAGCGACCACAGGGTCGGAGGAAACACCATATATTTT	CASSDHRVGGNTIYF
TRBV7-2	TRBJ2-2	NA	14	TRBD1	TGTGCCAGCAGCCGGACAGGGGCCACCGGGGAGCTGTTTTTT	CASSRTGATGELFF
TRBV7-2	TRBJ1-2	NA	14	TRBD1	TGTGCCAGCAGCGGGCCCCGCGACAGGGAACGCTACACCTTC	CASSGPRDRERYTF
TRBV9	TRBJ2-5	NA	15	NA	TGTGCCAGCAGCGTGACGCCTCTGGGGTGGGAGACCCAGTACTTC	CASSVTPLGWETQYF
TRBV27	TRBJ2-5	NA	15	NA	TGTGCCAGCAGTCCTGGACAGAAGTTGAGGGAGACCCAGTACTTC	CASSPGQKLRETQYF
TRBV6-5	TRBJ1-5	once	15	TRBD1	TGTGCCAGCAGGAAACAGGGGGATAGCAATCAGCCCCAGCATTTT	CASRKQGDSNQPQHF
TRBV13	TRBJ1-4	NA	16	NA	TGTGCCAGCAGCTTAGGAGGTGGAGGTGTAAATGAAAAACTGTTTTTT	CASSLGGGGVNEKLFF
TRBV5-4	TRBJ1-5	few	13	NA	TGTGCCAGCAGCCCGGGACCAAATCAGCCCCAGCATTTT	CASSPGPNQPQHF
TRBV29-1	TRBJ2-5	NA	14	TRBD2	TGCAGCGTGGGACTAGCGGGGGGGCAAGAGACCCAGTACTTC	CSVGLAGGQETQYF
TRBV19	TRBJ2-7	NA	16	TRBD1	TGTGCCAGTAGTAGAGCCGGGACAGGGGTCCAATACGAGCAGTACTTC	CASSRAGTGVQYEQYF
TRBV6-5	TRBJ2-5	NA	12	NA	TGTGCCAGCAGTTACGCCCAAGAGACCCAGTACTTC	CASSYAQETQYF
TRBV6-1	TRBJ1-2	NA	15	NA	TGTGCCAGCACTCTGTTAGGGGAAGGATCTTATGGCTACACCTTC	CASTLLGEGSYGYTF
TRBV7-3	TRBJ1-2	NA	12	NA	TGTGCCAGCAGCTTAACGAATGATGGCTACACCTTC	CASSLTNDGYTF
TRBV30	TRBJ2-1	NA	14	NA	TGTGCCTGGAGGACTACTAGCCTATACAATGAGCAGTTCTTC	CAWRTTSLYNEQFF
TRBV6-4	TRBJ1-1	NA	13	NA	TGTGCCAGCAGCGTCGGGAAGAACACTGAAGCTTTCTTT	CASSVGKNTEAFF
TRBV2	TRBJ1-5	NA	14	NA	TGTGCCAGTCTGGCGGACACCGGCAATCAGCCCCAGCATTTT	CASLADTGNQPQHF
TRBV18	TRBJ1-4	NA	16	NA	TGTGCCAGCTCATCGGCCCTTGGGGGAATAGCGGAAAAACTGTTTTTT	CASSSALGGIAEKLFF
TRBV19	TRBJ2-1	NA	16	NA	TGTGCCAGTAGTATTACGGGGGCGAACCCCTACAATGAGCAGTTCTTC	CASSITGANPYNEQFF
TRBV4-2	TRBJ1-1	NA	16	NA	TGTGCCAGCAGCCAAGCTGGGCCGGGACTTAACACTGAAGCTTTCTTT	CASSQAGPGLNTEAFF
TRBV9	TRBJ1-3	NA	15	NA	TGTGCCAGCAGCGCCAGGGCCCCCTCTGGGGGCACCATATATTTT	CASSARAPSGGTIYF
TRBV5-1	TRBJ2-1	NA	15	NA	TGCGCCAGCAGCTTTACCGGGCCCTCCTACAATGAGCAGTTCTTC	CASSFTGPSYNEQFF
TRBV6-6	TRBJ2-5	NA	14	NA	TGTGCCAGCGGGGAGGCCCGGTACCAAGAGACCCAGTACTTC	CASGEARYQETQYF
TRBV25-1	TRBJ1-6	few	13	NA	TGTGCCAGCAGTGGTACCTATAATTCACCCCTCCACTTT	CASSGTYNSPLHF
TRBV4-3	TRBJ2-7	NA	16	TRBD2	TGCGCCAGCAGCCAAGTGCTAGCGGGGATGGGGCACGAGCAGTACTTC	CASSQVLAGMGHEQYF
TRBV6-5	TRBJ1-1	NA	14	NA	TGTGCCAGCAGTTACTCGGGGGCGCAGGGTGAAGCTTTCTTT	CASSYSGAQGEAFF
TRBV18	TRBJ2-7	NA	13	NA	TGTGCCAGCTCACCGTCTGAGAGGTACGAGCAGTACTTC	CASSPSERYEQYF
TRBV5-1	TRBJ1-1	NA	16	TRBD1	TGCGCCAGCAGCTTGGCGATACAGGGGGGGAACACTGAAGCTTTCTTT	CASSLAIQGGNTEAFF
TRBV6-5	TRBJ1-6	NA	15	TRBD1	TGTGCCAGCAGTTCCGGACAGGGATCTTACTCACCCCTCCACTTT	CASSSGQGSYSPLHF
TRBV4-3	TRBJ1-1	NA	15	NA	TGCGCCAGCAGCCGAGCCGGGACACTGAACACTGAAGCTTTCTTT	CASSRAGTLNTEAFF
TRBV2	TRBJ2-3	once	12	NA	TGTGCCAGCAAGGAGACCGGCGATACGCAGTATTTT	CASKETGDTQYF
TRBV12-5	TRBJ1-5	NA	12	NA	TGTGCTAGTGCCCCTCCTCTGGAGCCCCAGCATTTT	CASAPPLEPQHF
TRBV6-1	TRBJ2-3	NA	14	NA	TGTGCCAGCAGTGAAGTGGGCGATAGGGATACGCAGTATTTT	CASSEVGDRDTQYF
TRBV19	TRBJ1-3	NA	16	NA	TGTGCCAGTAGTATACGTGGGCCGGGCTCTGGAAACACCATATATTTT	CASSIRGPGSGNTIYF
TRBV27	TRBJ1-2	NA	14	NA	TGTGCCAGCAGCTTAGGAGGTTTTCCCTATGGCTACACCTTC	CASSLGGFPYGYTF
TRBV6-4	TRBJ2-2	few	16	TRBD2	TGTGCCAGCAGTGACTCGGCTAGCGGGAGCACCGGGGAGCTGTTTTTT	CASSDSASGSTGELFF
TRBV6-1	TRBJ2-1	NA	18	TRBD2	TGTGCCAGCAGTGAACCGGATAAACTGCTCGCTAGCGGTCATGAGCAGTTCTTC	CASSEPDKLLASGHEQFF
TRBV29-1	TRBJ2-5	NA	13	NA	TGCAGCGTTCAAACGGGGAACCAAGAGACCCAGTACTTC	CSVQTGNQETQYF
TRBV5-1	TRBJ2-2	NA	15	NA	TGCGCCAGCAGCACAAGATCTTGGGACACCGGGGAGCTGTTTTTT	CASSTRSWDTGELFF
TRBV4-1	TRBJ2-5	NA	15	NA	TGCGCCAGCAGCCAAGACCGACTAGTTCGGGAGACCCAGTACTTC	CASSQDRLVRETQYF
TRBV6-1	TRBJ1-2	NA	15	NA	TGTGCCAGCAGTGAAGGAACGGGGCCTGGCTATGGCTACACCTTC	CASSEGTGPGYGYTF
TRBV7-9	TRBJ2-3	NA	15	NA	TGTGCCAGCAGCTTCCGGGACTCGGGCACAGATACGCAGTATTTT	CASSFRDSGTDTQYF
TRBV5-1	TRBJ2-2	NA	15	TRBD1	TGCGCCAGCAGCTTGGGTGCAGGGGGCGCCGGGGAGCTGTTTTTT	CASSLGAGGAGELFF
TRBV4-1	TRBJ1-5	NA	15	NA	TGCGCCAGCAGCCAAGATCTTACGGCCGGTCAGCCCCAGCATTTT	CASSQDLTAGQPQHF
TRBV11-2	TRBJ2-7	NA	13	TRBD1	TGTGCCAGCAGCCGGGACAGGGGACGCGAGCAGTACTTC	CASSRDRGREQYF
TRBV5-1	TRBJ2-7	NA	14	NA	TGCGCCAGCAGCGGTTTGGTCGGGCACAACGAGCAGTACTTC	CASSGLVGHNEQYF
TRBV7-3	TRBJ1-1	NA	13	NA	TGTGCCAGCAGCGAACAGGGGAACACTGAAGCTTTCTTT	CASSEQGNTEAFF
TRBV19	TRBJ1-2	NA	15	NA	TGTGCCAGTAGTGAGTTGGGGGGCCGATCATATGGCTACACCTTC	CASSELGGRSYGYTF
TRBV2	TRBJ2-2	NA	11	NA	TGTGCCAGTACAGACACCGGGGAGCTGTTTTTT	CASTDTGELFF
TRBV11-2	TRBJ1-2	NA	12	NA	TGTGCCAGCAGCTTAATGGGTGACGGCTACACCTTC	CASSLMGDGYTF
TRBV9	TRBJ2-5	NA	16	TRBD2	TGTGCCAGCAGCGTCGGGCGCGGGGGGCACCAAGAGACCCAGTACTTC	CASSVGRGGHQETQYF